This TCR beta chain derives from a study of shared clonotypes between healthy human individuals (dated by TCRdb to between 2020 and 2021). Regarding the complete study: The cohort included three men and two women between 18 and 49 years of age. Blood TCR repertoires of about 5 healthy adults were deeply sequenced to estimate repertoire size and the extent of clonotype sharing between individuals. For each donor, CD4 naive and CD4 memory were each given three plates, CD8 naive was given two plates, and CD8 memory was given one plate. To increase sequencing depth and limit assay-specific biases, different laboratories used diverse techniques to prepare libraries and sequence TCR repertoires. Between about 0.8 and 9 billion PBMCs per donor were obtained by leukapheresis. Points the paper makes about the study in general: Clonotypes shared by all four sorted-subset donors showed higher generation probabilities than non-shared clonotypes. Only blood was sampled, and tissue TCR repertoires likely differ from those in blood. Estimated clonotype richness was generally larger for naive than for memory subsets. Across a handful of donors, 5% to 6% of naive CD4, approximately 4% of naive CD8, about 2.3% of memory CD4, and over 0.35% of memory CD8 clonotypes were shared. The genetic and exposure-history diversity represented was limited by the small number of donors. Based on pairwise subsampling, the degree of clonotype sharing among donors was expected to be affected by sequencing depth. Even with the large sequencing depth, rarefaction of the sorted-subset datasets indicated that sequencing was incomplete.

The CDR3 sequence holds 15 residues, the cysteine and phenylalanine included. Just the 45-base CDR3 DNA is kept, in frame starting at base 1. CDR1 KGHSH and CDR2 LQKENI were looked up in the germline V gene. V loses 10 bases at its end and J loses 5 bases; junction bases beyond the gene matches: 9. As regards this clone: Its target antigen remains unknown. Base-call qualities are not available, and no considerably larger clone is one nucleotide away.

Using the deep immunoSEQ assay, multiplex PCR amplified TCR CDR3 regions from genomic DNA. Extracted genomic DNA from each cell subset was distributed evenly across all wells of several immunoSEQ 96-well plates, and each plate was treated as a replicate. For sorted subsets, 150 to 200 ng genomic DNA, equal to approximately 30,000 T cell genomes, was loaded into each replicate PCR. Purified libraries were measured with a Qubit 3.0 fluorometer, size-checked on a Bioanalyzer 2100, and measured again with the KAPA Library Quantification kit. A separate single-read 150-cycle Illumina NextSeq 550 flow cell was used to sequence each immunoSEQ 96-well plate. The source study handled its data this way. Because the immunoSEQ output held only junctional sequences and lacked quality scores, the filtering could not match the filtering applied to full-length reads. Sequences were annotated with PyIR, a Python wrapper for IgBLAST v1.9, and V/J genes and CDR3 were assigned using IMGT germline references. Reads were removed for weak V/J assignments (E-value above 1e-6), missing CDR3, stop codons, out-of-frame junctions, or ambiguous translated residues. V3J clonotypes were defined as sequences sharing the same inferred V gene, J gene, and CDR3 amino acid sequence. Percentage overlap between repertoires was calculated by dividing the number of shared unique clonotypes by the size of the smaller repertoire. Repertoire richness was assessed with RTK rarefaction, the Chao1 estimator, and Recon v2.1 estimates of unobserved clonotypes. Generation probabilities were computed with OLGA for all TCRbeta clonotypes obtained by the gDNA method from a few donors. TCRdb re-hosts the immuneACCESS table, in-frame sequences only. Its copies lack some clones; in the studies checked, an unresolved V gene accounts for under half of them, and the cause for the rest is not known. The DNA was the basis for D and trimming; V, J and clone size are from that table. The sample has roughly 1,100,000 clones on record, more than 65% of them singletons. About 1.5% of the sample is in the top ten clones.

Donors were healthy HIV-negative adults with no recently reported acute infections or vaccinations. Every donor was a Caucasian adult residing in Nashville, Tennessee, USA. CD4+ T cells were enriched by magnetic negative selection, after which naive cells were positively selected on CD45RA and the negative fraction was taken as the memory subset. Blood was obtained by leukapheresis, after which PBMCs were separated by Ficoll-Histopaque density gradient centrifugation and cryopreserved in liquid nitrogen vapor phase. Purity and quantity of every magnetically sorted T cell population were checked by analytical flow cytometry. Each sorted fraction had its genomic DNA isolated and then quantified by UV absorbance on a Nanodrop 2000c.

The receptor was derived from a man aged 18 to 29 in good health. The rearranged segments are TRBV18 and TRBJ2-1, and 12 bases in between align with TRBD2. The sample taken for sequencing was memory CD4+ T cells sorted from blood. Interpreted using the paper, the cell subset or site label stands for: CD45RA-negative fraction. The DNA reads as follows: TGTGCCACCAGGACTAGCGGGATGGGGCACAATGAGCAGTTCTTC. It is translated as CATRTSGMGHNEQFF.